This passage covers 15 T cell receptor beta chains from one sample sequenced in a study of blood T cells in healthy people across ages. Primers used in a second PCR of about 7 to 12 cycles were a sample-barcoded 5' primer and a J-beta primer mix. A single record per CDR3 protein comes from TCRdb applying MiXCR to the 5' RACE reads. The sample lists some 1,500,000 distinct CDR3 sequences, under 55% seen once, with around 4% in the top ten. Source material: blood. These TCRs come from a woman aged 18-29 years in good health.

The rearrangement joins TRBV11-2 to TRBJ2-1; TRBD2 matches at 8 bases. Germline CDR1 is SGHAT and CDR2 is FQNNGV. The CDR3 has 18 amino acids. The V gene end was trimmed by 4 bases and the J gene end by 0 bases; junction bases not matched to a gene: 11. In DNA form, the CDR3 reads TGTGCCAGCAGCTCACTTCGGGGCGGGAGGTTCTCCTACAATGAGCAGTTCTTC. It codes for CASSSLRGGRFSYNEQFF.

The rearrangement uses TRBV20-1 and TRBJ2-5, with D perhaps TRBD1 (5 bases). Germline CDR1 and CDR2: DFQATT and SNEGSKA (reference sequence). Trimming pared 4 bases from V and 2 bases from J, leaving 11 bases between. CDR3 size: 13 residues. Here the CDR3 DNA reads TGCAGTGCTACCAGGGCCGAACAAGAGACCCAGTACTTC. This sequence encodes CSATRAEQETQYF.

A few counts support this clonotype. V usage is TRBV6-1 and J usage is TRBJ1-4, with D uncertain. Germline V gene lookup returns CDR1 MNHNS and CDR2 SASEGT. Trimming removed 6 bases at V and 5 bases at J, with 10 bases between. The length of the CDR3 is 13 residues. The CDR3 DNA is TGTGCCAGCAGCCTGGACTGGAATGAAAAACTGTTTTTT. This gives the protein CASSLDWNEKLFF.

This clonotype was seen only a few times. The chain recombines TRBV20-1 with TRBJ1-2, with TRBD1 matching 9 bases. The junction had 9 bases not matched to a gene; V was cut back by 2 bases and J by 2 bases. CDR3 length: 16 residues. CDR1 is DFQATT, CDR2 SNEGSKA, per germline (reference sequence). CDR3 nucleotide sequence: TGCAGTGCTAGACCCGGGACAGGGACAACAAACTATGGCTACACCTTC. It translates to CSARPGTGTTNYGYTF.

This rearrangement joins TRBV25-1 to TRBJ2-1; D unresolved. This CDR3 has 14 residues. Germline V CDR1 and CDR2: MGHDK, SYGVNS. Trimming removed 3 bases from V and 4 bases from J, with 10 bases in between. The chain's CDR3 is CASSDYSSYNEQFF. The DNA of the CDR3 is TGTGCCAGCAGTGATTACAGCTCATACAATGAGCAGTTCTTC. Full variable domain (outside the CDR3, taken from reference TRBV25-1 and TRBJ2-1): EADIYQTPRYLVIGTGKKITLECSQTMGHDKMYWYQQDPGMELHLIHYSYGVNSTEKGDLSSESTVSRIRTEHFPLTLESARPSHTSQYLCASSDYSSYNEQFFGPGTRLTVL.

Only a few counts were recorded for this clonotype. The chain uses TRBV20-1 and TRBJ2-7; perhaps TRBD2 as D (6 bases). Trimming took 6 bases from V and 1 from J, leaving 19 bases between them. Germline CDR1 and CDR2: DFQATT and SNEGSKA (reference sequence). The CDR3 sequence is 15 residues long. This chain's CDR3 is CSAVGNGGSSYEQYF. The DNA of the CDR3 is TGCAGTGCCGTAGGAAACGGGGGATCGTCCTACGAGCAGTACTTC.

This clonotype has only a few counts. The chain uses TRBV12-3 or TRBV12-4 and TRBJ1-2; TRBD1 matches at 7 bases. J lost 4 bases, V lost 3 bases, and 11 bases had no gene match. This CDR3 has 16 residues. The CDR3 loop reads CASSFSGGQASYGYTF. DNA of the CDR3: TGTGCCAGCAGTTTCTCCGGCGGACAGGCTTCCTATGGCTACACCTTC.

The chain recombines TRBV4-2 with TRBJ1-1; TRBD1 aligns across 7 bases. V dropped 1 base and J dropped 8; count of bases not matched to a gene: 10. Germline CDR1 reads LGHNA; CDR2 reads YNFKEQ. The CDR3 is 15 residues long. This CDR3 reads CASSQVQGIFGEAFF. The CDR3 DNA reads as TGTGCCAGCAGCCAAGTACAGGGGATCTTTGGGGAAGCTTTCTTT.

V is TRBV6-5 and J is TRBJ1-2; the D is unclear. The CDR3 has 15 residues. Germline CDR1 MNHEY, CDR2 SVGAGI. V lost 6 bases and J 4 bases, leaving 18 bases between the germline ends. The CDR3 sequence is CASRPEGAWGYGYTF. The DNA for the CDR3 is TGTGCCAGCAGACCTGAGGGAGCCTGGGGCTATGGCTACACCTTC.

This clonotype has only one observation. This chain uses TRBV7-2 with TRBJ2-2; 14 bases are a match to TRBD2. CDR1 is SGHTA, CDR2 FQGNSA, per germline. This CDR3 region has 16 residues. The junction had 7 bases not matched to a gene; V was cut back by 5 bases and J by 8 bases. Here the CDR3 DNA reads TGTGCCAGCAGCACACCGGGACTAGCGGGAGCAGGGGAGCTGTTTTTT. Its translation is CASSTPGLAGAGELFF. Variable domain in full (rest from reference TRBV7-2 and TRBJ2-2): GAGVSQSPSNKVTEKGKDVELRCDPISGHTALYWYRQSLGQGLEFLIYFQGNSAPDKSGLPSDRFSAERTGGSVSTLTIQRTQQEDSAVYLCASSTPGLAGAGELFFGEGSRLTVL.

In its sample, this clonotype was seen a few times. The J gene is TRBJ2-7, the V gene TRBV20-1; D is unclear. Looked up from germline, CDR1 is DFQATT and CDR2 is SNEGSKA (reference sequence). This CDR3 has 12 residues. V was shortened by 3 bases and J by 2 bases, with 8 bases between the two germline ends. The CDR3 spells CSASHTAYEQYF. Here the CDR3 DNA reads TGCAGTGCTAGTCACACTGCCTACGAGCAGTACTTC.

This clonotype has at least ten counts. The rearrangement links TRBV12-3 or TRBV12-4 to TRBJ2-5; D is ambiguous. CDR3 length: 13 amino acids. V shed 7 bases and J shed 2 bases, with 11 bases lying between them. CDR3: CASKRSSQETQYF. CDR3 coding DNA: TGTGCCAGCAAAAGGTCGTCGCAAGAGACCCAGTACTTC.

DNA of the CDR3: TGCAGTGCTTCCCGGACTGGGCTTGGGTCCTACAATGAGCAGTACTTC. This gives the protein CSASRTGLGSYNEQYF. The chain links TRBV20-1 to TRBJ2-1, with a tentative D call TRBD2 (5 bases). The J call is uncertain, as TRBJ2-7 better fits the DNA end. This CDR3 region has 16 residues. The germline CDR1 and CDR2 sequences are DFQATT and SNEGSKA (reference sequence).

The CDR3 DNA sequence: TGCAGCTCCCTCCGGGCAGGGGTGAACACTGAAGCTTTCTTT. Its protein product is CSSLRAGVNTEAFF. The J gene is TRBJ1-1, the V gene TRBV29-1; D possibly corresponds to TRBD1 (6 bases). The V gene lost 8 bases and the J gene lost 0 bases, with 16 bases spanning the gap. Germline V gene lookup returns CDR1 SQVTM and CDR2 ANQGSEA. The CDR3 consists of 14 residues.

This chain connects TRBV13 to TRBJ2-1; D possibly corresponds to TRBD1 (6 bases). V lost 5 bases to trimming and J lost 1 base, with 12 bases between them. Germline loops: CDR1 PRHDT, CDR2 FYEKMQ (reference sequence). CDR3 size: 15 residues. The CDR3 DNA reads as TGTGCCAGCAGCCCCCAAGACAGGTCCTACAATGAGCAGTTCTTC. Translated, it gives CASSPQDRSYNEQFF.